Listed here are 14 T cell receptor beta chains from one sample, sequenced in a study of T cell responses to AZD1222 COVID-19 vaccine. The table came from immunoSEQ multiplex PCR; TCRdb's copy has only in-frame clones and leaves some out. The repertoire holds more than 110,000 clones, with around 89% as singletons. This sample comprised peripheral blood, obtained 28 days after the second AZD1222 dose. Receptors originate from an adult who received the AZD1222 COVID-19 vaccine.

V and J are TRBV28 and TRBJ1-1; D call uncertain. This CDR3 contains 12 residues. CDR1 and CDR2 (germline): MDHEN, SYDVKM. V was clipped by 3 bases and J by 4 bases, with 6 bases between them. CDR3 sequence (DNA): TGTGCCAGCAGTTTGGGGAGCACTGAAGCTTTCTTT. Translated, it gives CASSLGSTEAFF.

There are a few counts of this clone. The chain has TRBV7-2 and TRBJ2-2, with D hard to call. The CDR3 has 16 amino acids. V was clipped by 2 bases and J by 0 bases, with 10 bases between them. Germline lookup yields CDR1 SGHTA and CDR2 FQGNSA. The CDR3 DNA follows: TGTGCCAGCAGCTTAAGGCGCATAGCGAACACCGGGGAGCTGTTTTTT. This gives the protein CASSLRRIANTGELFF.

The J gene is TRBJ2-5, the V gene TRBV3-1 (or the pseudogene TRBV3-2); D remains ambiguous. The V and J ends lost 1 base and 4 bases respectively, with 10 bases between them. This CDR3 contains 14 residues. Germline CDR1 and CDR2: LGHDT and YNNKEL (reference sequence). The CDR3 coding sequence is TGTGCCAGCAGCCAAGCAGGCCAGGTAGAGACCCAGTACTTC. It is translated as CASSQAGQVETQYF.

This clone was seen a single time. The CDR3 is CASRRLAGAREQYF. CDR3 nucleotide sequence: TGTGCCAGCAGGAGACTAGCGGGGGCGAGGGAGCAGTACTTC. This sequence joins TRBV6-5 and TRBJ2-7; 12 positions agree with TRBD2. With 6 bases clipped from V and 7 bases from J, the junction kept 7 bases outside the gene matches. The CDR3 covers 14 residues. Germline assignment: CDR1 MNHEY and CDR2 SVGAGI.

This chain links TRBV5-8 with TRBJ2-3; possible D gene TRBD2, 5 bases. Germline lookup yields CDR1 SGHTS and CDR2 YDEGEE. V was pared by 5 bases and J by 1 base, with 17 bases between. CDR3 length: 16 residues. CDR3 protein: CASSFPSGIGTDTQYF. The CDR3, as DNA: TGTGCCAGCAGTTTTCCCTCGGGGATCGGCACAGATACGCAGTATTTT. Together with reference TRBV5-8 and TRBJ2-3, the CDR3 gives the full variable domain: EAGVTQSPTHLIKTRGQQATLRCSPISGHTSVYWYQQALGLGLQFLLWYDEGEERNRGNFPPRFSGRQFPNYSSELNVNALELEDSALYLCASSFPSGIGTDTQYFGPGTRLTVL.

V is TRBV3-1 (or the pseudogene TRBV3-2) and J is TRBJ2-1, with 7 positions matching TRBD2. This CDR3 is built from 14 residues. Germline loops: CDR1 LGHDT, CDR2 YNNKEL (reference sequence). The V and J ends lost 4 bases and 6 bases, in that order; junction bases with no gene match: 6. DNA of the CDR3: TGTGCCAGCAGCCCAAGCGGGACGGTCAATGAGCAGTTCTTC. It is translated as CASSPSGTVNEQFF.

V gene TRBV28 combines with J gene TRBJ1-2; possible D gene TRBD1, 6 bases. The germline V and J ends were trimmed by 1 base and 2 bases, with 17 bases remaining between them. CDR1 is MDHEN, CDR2 SYDVKM, per germline. CDR3 length: 17 residues. The DNA for the CDR3 is TGTGCCAGCAGTTTATCCACAGGGAAAGGACAGAACTATGGCTACACCTTC. The encoded protein is CASSLSTGKGQNYGYTF.

The table lists this clone with a few counts. This rearrangement joins TRBV6-5 to TRBJ2-1, with 8 bases matching TRBD2. V trimming: 6 bases; J trimming: 0 bases; junction bases outside the gene matches: 4. This CDR3 has 15 residues. Germline CDR1 and CDR2: MNHEY and SVGAGI. The CDR3 sequence: CASSHSGNSYNEQFF. The DNA of the CDR3 is TGTGCCAGCAGCCATAGCGGGAACTCCTACAATGAGCAGTTCTTC.

The rearrangement uses TRBV3-1 (or the pseudogene TRBV3-2) and TRBJ1-1; D unclear. Per the germline V gene, CDR1 is LGHDT and CDR2 is YNNKEL (reference sequence). This CDR3 is 20 amino acids long. The CDR3 sequence: CVRKACSKDATINRGTEAFF. CDR3 DNA sequence: TGTGTCCGGAAGGCCTGCTCAAAGGACGCCACTATCAACCGAGGGACTGAAGCTTTCTTT.

The chain couples TRBV30 to TRBJ1-1; 7 positions agree with TRBD1. The CDR3 runs 11 residues. The germline CDR1 and CDR2 sequences are GTSNPN and SVGIG (reference sequence). The V gene end was trimmed by 2 bases and the J gene end by 10 bases; junction bases not matched to a gene: 4. CDR3 amino acids: CAWSWEGAAFF. DNA for the CDR3: TGTGCCTGGAGTTGGGAGGGGGCAGCTTTCTTT.

The chain combines TRBV30 with TRBJ1-2; D not resolved. The germline V gene has CDR1 GTSNPN and CDR2 SVGIG (reference sequence). V was trimmed by 1 base and J by 4 bases, leaving 7 bases between them. This CDR3 has 12 amino acids. DNA for the CDR3: TGTGCCTGGAGTGCGGCGGGCTATGGCTACACCTTC. It codes for CAWSAAGYGYTF.

This chain links TRBV30 with TRBJ1-5; 7 nucleotides agree with TRBD1. Germline V gene data show CDR1 as GTSNPN and CDR2 as SVGIG (reference sequence). V gave up 1 base and J gave up 4 bases; unmatched junction bases: 16. The CDR3 contains 18 residues. The CDR3 DNA is TGTGCCTGGAGTGATTCTCCGGGACAGCCAAGAAATAATCAGCCCCAGCATTTT. Translation: CAWSDSPGQPRNNQPQHF.

The J gene is TRBJ1-1, the V gene TRBV28, with a tentative D call TRBD1 (5 bases). The germline V and J ends were trimmed by 8 bases and 4 bases, with 20 bases remaining between them. The V gene's germline CDR1 is MDHEN and CDR2 SYDVKM. This CDR3 spans 15 amino acids. DNA of the CDR3: TGTGCCAGCCGTACCGGGGGGGACTTGGGCACTGAAGCTTTCTTT. As protein: CASRTGGDLGTEAFF.

The chain employs TRBV6-5 and TRBJ1-2; perhaps TRBD1 as D (6 bases). This CDR3 has 13 residues. Germline V CDR1 and CDR2: MNHEY, SVGAGI. V shed 5 bases and J shed 0 bases, with 7 bases lying between them. The CDR3 reads CASSPGANYGYTF. The CDR3 nucleotides read TGTGCCAGCAGTCCAGGGGCTAACTATGGCTACACCTTC.